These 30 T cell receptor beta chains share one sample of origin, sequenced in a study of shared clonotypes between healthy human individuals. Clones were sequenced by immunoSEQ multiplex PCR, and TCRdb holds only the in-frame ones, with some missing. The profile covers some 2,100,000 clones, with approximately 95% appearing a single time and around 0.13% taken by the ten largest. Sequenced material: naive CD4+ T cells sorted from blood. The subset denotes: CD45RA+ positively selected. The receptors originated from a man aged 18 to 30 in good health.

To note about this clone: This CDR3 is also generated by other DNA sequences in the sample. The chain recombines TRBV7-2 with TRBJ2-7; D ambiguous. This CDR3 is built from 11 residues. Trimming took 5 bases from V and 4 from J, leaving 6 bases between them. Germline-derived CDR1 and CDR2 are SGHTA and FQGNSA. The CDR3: CASSLQYEQYF. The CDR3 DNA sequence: TGTGCCAGCAGCCTGCAGTACGAGCAGTACTTC.

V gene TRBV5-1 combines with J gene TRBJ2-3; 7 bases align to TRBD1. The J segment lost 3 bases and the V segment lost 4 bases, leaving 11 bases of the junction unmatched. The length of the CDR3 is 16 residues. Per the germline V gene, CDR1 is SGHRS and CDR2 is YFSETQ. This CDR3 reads CASSTATPRGTDTQYF. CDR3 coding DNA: TGCGCCAGCAGCACCGCTACCCCCAGGGGGACAGATACGCAGTATTTT.

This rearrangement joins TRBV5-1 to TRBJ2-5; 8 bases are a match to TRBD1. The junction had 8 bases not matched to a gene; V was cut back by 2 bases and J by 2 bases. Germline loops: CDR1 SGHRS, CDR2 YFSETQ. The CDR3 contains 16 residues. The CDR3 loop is CASSFPPTGAQETQYF. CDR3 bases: TGCGCCAGCAGCTTCCCCCCGACAGGGGCTCAAGAGACCCAGTACTTC.

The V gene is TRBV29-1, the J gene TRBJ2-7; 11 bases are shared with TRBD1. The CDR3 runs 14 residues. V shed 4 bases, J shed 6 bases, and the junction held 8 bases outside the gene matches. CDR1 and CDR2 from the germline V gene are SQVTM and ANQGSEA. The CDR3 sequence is CSVGRTGGASEQYF. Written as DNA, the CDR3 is TGCAGCGTTGGTAGGACAGGGGGCGCGAGCGAGCAGTACTTC.

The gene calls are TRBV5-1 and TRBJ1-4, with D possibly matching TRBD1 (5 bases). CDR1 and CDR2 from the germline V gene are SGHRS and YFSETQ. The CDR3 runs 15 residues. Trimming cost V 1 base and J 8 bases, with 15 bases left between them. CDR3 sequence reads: CASSLWMGQQEKLFF. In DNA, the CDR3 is TGCGCCAGCAGCTTGTGGATGGGGCAACAGGAAAAACTGTTTTTT.

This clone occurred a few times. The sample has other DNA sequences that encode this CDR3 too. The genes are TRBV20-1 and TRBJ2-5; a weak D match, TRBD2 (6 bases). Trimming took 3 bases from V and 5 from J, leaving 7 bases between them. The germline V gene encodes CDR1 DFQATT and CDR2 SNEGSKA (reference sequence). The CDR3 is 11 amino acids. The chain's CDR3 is CSASGGETQYF. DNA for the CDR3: TGCAGTGCTAGTGGGGGGGAGACCCAGTACTTC.

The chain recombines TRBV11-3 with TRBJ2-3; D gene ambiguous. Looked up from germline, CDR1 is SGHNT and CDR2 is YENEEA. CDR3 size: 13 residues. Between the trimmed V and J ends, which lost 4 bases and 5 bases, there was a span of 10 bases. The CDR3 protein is CASSSRPEDTQYF. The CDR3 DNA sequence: TGTGCCAGCAGCTCCAGACCGGAAGATACGCAGTATTTT.

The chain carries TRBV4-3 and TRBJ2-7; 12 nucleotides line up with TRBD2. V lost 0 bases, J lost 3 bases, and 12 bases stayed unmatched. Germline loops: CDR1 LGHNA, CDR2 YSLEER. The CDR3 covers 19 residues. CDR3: CASSQDTGLAGREIYEQYF. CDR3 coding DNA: TGCGCCAGCAGCCAAGATACAGGACTAGCGGGAAGGGAGATCTACGAGCAGTACTTC.

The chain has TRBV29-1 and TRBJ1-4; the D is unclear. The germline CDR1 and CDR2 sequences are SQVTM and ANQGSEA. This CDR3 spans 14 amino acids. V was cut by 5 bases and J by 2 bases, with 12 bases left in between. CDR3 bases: TGCAGCGTTCGCCCCAGAGGCACTAATGAAAAACTGTTTTTT. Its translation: CSVRPRGTNEKLFF.

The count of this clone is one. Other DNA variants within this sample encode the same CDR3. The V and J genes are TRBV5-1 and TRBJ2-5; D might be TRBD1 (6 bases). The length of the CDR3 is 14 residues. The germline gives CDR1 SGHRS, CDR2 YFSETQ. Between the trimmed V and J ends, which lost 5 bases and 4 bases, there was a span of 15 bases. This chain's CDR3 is CASSRGGSGETQYF. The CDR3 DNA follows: TGCGCCAGCAGTCGTGGGGGCTCCGGAGAGACCCAGTACTTC.

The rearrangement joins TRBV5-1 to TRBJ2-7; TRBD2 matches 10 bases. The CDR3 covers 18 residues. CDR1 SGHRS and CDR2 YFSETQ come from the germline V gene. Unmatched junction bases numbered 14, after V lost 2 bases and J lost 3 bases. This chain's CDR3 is CASSFFPSGSLALYEQYF. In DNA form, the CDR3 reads TGCGCCAGCAGCTTTTTTCCTAGCGGGAGTCTTGCCCTCTACGAGCAGTACTTC.

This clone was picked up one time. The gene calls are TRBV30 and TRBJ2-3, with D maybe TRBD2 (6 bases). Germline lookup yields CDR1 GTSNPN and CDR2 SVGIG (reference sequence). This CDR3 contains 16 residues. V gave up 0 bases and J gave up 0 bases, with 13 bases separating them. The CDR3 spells CAWSVHSGGSTDTQYF. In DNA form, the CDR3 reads TGTGCCTGGAGTGTACACTCAGGAGGGAGCACAGATACGCAGTATTTT.

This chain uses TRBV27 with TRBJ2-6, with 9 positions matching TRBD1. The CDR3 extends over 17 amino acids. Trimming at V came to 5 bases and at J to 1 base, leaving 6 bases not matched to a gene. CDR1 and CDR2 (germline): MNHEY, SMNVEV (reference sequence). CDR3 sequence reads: CASSKGQGLSGANVLTF. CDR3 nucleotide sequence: TGTGCCAGCAGTAAGGGACAGGGTCTATCTGGGGCCAACGTCCTGACTTTC.

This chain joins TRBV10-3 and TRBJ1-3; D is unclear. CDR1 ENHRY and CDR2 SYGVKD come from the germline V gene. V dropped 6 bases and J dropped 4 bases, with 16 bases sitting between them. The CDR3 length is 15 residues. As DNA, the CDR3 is TGTGCCATCAGCCGGACTTTGGATACCGGAAACACCATATATTTT. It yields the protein CAISRTLDTGNTIYF.

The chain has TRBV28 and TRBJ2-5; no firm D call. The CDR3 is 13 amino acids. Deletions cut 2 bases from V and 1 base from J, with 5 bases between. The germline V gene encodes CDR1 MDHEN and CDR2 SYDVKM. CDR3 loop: CASSLVTQETQYF. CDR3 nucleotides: TGTGCCAGCAGTTTAGTCACCCAAGAGACCCAGTACTTC.

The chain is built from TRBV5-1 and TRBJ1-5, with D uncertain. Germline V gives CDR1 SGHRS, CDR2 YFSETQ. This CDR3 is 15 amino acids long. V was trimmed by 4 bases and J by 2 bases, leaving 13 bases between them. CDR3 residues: CASSLSNAGNQPQHF. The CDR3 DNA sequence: TGCGCCAGCAGCCTCTCCAACGCGGGCAATCAGCCCCAGCATTTT.

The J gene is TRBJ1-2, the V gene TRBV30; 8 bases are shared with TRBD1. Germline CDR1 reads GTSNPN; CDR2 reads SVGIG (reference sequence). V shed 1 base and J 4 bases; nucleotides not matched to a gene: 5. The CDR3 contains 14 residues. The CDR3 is CAWSGTGRPYGYTF. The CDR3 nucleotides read TGTGCCTGGAGTGGGACAGGGAGGCCCTATGGCTACACCTTC.

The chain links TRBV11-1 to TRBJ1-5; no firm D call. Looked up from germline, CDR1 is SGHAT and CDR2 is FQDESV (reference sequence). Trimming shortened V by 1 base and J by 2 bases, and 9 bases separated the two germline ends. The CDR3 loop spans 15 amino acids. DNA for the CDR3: TGTGCCAGCAGCTTAGGGTCTGGGGGCAATCAGCCCCAGCATTTT. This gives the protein CASSLGSGGNQPQHF.

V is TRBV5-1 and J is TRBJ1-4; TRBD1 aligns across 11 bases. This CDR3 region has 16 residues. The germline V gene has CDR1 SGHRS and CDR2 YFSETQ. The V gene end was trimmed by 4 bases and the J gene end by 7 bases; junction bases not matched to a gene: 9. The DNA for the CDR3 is TGCGCCAGCAGCAACGGGACAGGGGGTCGGGGTGAAAAACTGTTTTTT. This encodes CASSNGTGGRGEKLFF.

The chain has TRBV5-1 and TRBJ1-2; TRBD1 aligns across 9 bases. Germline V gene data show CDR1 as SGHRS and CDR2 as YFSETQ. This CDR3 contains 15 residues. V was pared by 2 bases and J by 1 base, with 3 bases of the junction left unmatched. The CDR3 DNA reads TGCGCCAGCAGCTTCACAGGGGGCGATAACTATGGCTACACCTTC. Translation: CASSFTGGDNYGYTF.

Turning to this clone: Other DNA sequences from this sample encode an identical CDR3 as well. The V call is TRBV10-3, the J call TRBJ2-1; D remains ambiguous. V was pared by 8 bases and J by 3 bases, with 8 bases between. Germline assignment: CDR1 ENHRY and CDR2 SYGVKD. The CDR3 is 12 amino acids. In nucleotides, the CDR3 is TGTGCCATCGGCCCAGGCTACAATGAGCAGTTCTTC. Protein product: CAIGPGYNEQFF.

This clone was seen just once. The CDR3 loop reads CASSLDISGVNEQFF. DNA for the CDR3: TGCGCCAGCAGCTTGGATATTAGCGGGGTCAATGAGCAGTTCTTC. The rearrangement links TRBV5-1 to TRBJ2-1; 8 nucleotides match TRBD2. Per germline, CDR1 SGHRS and CDR2 YFSETQ. Trimming removed 0 bases from V and 6 bases from J; junction bases left unmatched: 5. The CDR3 totals 15 residues.

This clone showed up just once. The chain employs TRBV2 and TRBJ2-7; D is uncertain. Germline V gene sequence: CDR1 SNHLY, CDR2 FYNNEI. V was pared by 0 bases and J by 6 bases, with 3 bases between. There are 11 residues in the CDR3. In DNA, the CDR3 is TGTGCCAGCAGTGAAGCGACCGAGCAGTACTTC. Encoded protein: CASSEATEQYF.

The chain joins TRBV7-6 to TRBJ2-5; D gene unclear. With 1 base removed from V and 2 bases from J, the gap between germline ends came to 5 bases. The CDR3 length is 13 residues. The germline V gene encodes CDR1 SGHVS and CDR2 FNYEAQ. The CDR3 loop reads CASSLVRQETQYF. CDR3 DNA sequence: TGTGCCAGCAGCTTAGTCCGGCAAGAGACCCAGTACTTC.

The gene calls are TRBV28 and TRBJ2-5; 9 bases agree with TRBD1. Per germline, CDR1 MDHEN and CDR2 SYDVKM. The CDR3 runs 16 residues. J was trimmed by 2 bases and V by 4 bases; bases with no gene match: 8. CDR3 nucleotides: TGTGCCAGCAGTTCGACGGACAGGGGAGATCAAGAGACCCAGTACTTC. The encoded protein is CASSSTDRGDQETQYF.

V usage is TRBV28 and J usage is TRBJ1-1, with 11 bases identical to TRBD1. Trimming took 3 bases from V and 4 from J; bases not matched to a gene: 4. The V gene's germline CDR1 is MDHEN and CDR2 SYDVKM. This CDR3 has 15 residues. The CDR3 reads CASSLLGTGGTEAFF. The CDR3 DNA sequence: TGTGCCAGCAGTTTGCTCGGGACAGGGGGCACTGAAGCTTTCTTT.

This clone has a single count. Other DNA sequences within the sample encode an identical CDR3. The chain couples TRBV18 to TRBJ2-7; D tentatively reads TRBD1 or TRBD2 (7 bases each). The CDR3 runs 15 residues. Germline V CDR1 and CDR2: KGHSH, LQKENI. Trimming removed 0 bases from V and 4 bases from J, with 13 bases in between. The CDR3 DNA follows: TGTGCCAGCTCACCACCTGGGAGGGGGCTATACGAGCAGTACTTC. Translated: CASSPPGRGLYEQYF.

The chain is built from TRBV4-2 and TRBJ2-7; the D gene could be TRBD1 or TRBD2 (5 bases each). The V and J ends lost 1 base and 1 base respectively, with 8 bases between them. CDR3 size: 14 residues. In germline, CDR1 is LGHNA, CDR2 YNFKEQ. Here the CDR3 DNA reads TGTGCCAGCAGCCAAGCATGGGGGTCCTACGAGCAGTACTTC. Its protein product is CASSQAWGSYEQYF.

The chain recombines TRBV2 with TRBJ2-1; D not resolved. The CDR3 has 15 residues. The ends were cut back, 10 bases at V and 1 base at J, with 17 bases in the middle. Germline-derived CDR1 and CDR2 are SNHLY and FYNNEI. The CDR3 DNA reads TGTGCCACCCTAGATACCAACCCGTCCTACAATGAGCAGTTCTTC. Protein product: CATLDTNPSYNEQFF.

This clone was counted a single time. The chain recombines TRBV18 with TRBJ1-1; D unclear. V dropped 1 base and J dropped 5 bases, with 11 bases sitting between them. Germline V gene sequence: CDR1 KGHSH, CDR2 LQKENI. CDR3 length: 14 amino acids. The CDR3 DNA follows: TGTGCCAGCTCACCACTACCGGGGAGGACTGAAGCTTTCTTT. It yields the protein CASSPLPGRTEAFF.